This TCR beta chain was obtained from a study of blood T cells in healthy people across ages. Germline V gene lookup returns CDR1 WNHNN and CDR2 SYGVQD (reference sequence). The CDR3 extends over 14 amino acids. Study-level results: Donor CMV infection status was unknown, possibly confounding age-related changes in expanded clonotypes.

Primers used in a second PCR of roughly 6 to 11 cycles were a sample-barcoded 5' primer and a J-beta primer mix. TCRdb reanalysed the 5' RACE reads using MiXCR and keeps one entry per CDR3 protein. The data show fewer than 900,000 distinct CDR3 sequences, with about 40% seen just once and approximately 22% held by the top ten. Remarks on this clonotype: Its specificity is unknown.

The chain employs TRBV10-1 and TRBJ2-7; TRBD2 might be the D (6 bases). The J call may be in error: the DNA end matches TRBJ2-5 better. This sequence originates from a woman aged 55-70 years in good health. The material sequenced was blood. The CDR3 protein is CASSPTSRRETQYF. The CDR3 DNA follows: TGCGCCAGCAGTCCGACTAGTCGTCGAGAGACCCAGTACTTC.